This TCR beta chain was captured by sequencing in a study of CD8 T cells in Susac syndrome. Overall study results and limits: It was acknowledged by the study that relatively few individuals were included in its TCR sequencing and HLA analysis.

As concerns this clonotype: Its antigen is not known.

Reverse transcription of roughly 0.45 to 1 ug RNA was performed with random hexamers. The TCR beta CDR3 was amplified by immunoSEQ multiplex PCR across 54 Vbeta, 13 Jbeta. Via MiXCR, TCRdb re-called the immunoSEQ multiplex PCR reads, giving one row per CDR3 protein. The sample has hundreds of thousands of distinct CDR3 sequences, approximately 85% seen once. In germline, CDR1 is SNHLY, CDR2 FYNNEI. This CDR3 has 12 residues. Trimming shortened V by 7 bases and J by 3 bases, and 9 bases separated the two germline ends. Stable or active relapsing-remitting multiple sclerosis, untreated and meeting revised McDonald criteria, defined the controls. TEMRA cells were enriched by FACS, and CD4+ and CD8+ T cells were negatively isolated.

The TCR comes from a human donor with multiple sclerosis. V and J are TRBV2 and TRBJ1-1; no reliable D call. The source material was CD8+ T cells from PBMCs. This CDR3 is CASNSGYTEAFF. CDR3 coding DNA: TGTGCCAGCAATTCGGGGTACACTGAAGCTTTCTTT.